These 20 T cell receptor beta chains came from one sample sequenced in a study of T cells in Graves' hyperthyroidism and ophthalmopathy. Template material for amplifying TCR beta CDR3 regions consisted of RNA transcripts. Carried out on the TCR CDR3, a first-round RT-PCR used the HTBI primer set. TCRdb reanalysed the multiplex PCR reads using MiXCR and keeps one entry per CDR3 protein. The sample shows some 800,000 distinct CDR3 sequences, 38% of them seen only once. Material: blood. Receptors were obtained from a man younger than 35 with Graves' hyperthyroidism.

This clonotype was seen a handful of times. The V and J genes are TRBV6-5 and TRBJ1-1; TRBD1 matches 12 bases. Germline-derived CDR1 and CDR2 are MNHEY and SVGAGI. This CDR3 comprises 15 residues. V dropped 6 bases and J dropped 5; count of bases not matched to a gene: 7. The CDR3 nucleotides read TGTGCCAGCAGAGGGACAGGGGGCGCGAGGACTGAAGCTTTCTTT. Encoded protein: CASRGTGGARTEAFF.

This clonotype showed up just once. CDR3 sequence (DNA): TGCAGTGGACTAGCGGGGGGAGAGACCCAGTACTTC. It encodes CSGLAGGETQYF. This chain links TRBV20-1 with TRBJ2-5, with 13 bases aligning to TRBD2. CDR3 length equals 12 residues. The germline gives CDR1 DFQATT, CDR2 SNEGSKA (reference sequence). Trimming took 7 bases from V and 4 from J; bases not matched to a gene: 0.

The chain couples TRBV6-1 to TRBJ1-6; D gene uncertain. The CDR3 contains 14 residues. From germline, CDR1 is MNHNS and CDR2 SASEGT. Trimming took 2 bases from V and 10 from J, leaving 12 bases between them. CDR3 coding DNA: TGTGCCAGCAGTGAATCGTCCGTTAGATCACCCCTCCACTTT. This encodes CASSESSVRSPLHF.

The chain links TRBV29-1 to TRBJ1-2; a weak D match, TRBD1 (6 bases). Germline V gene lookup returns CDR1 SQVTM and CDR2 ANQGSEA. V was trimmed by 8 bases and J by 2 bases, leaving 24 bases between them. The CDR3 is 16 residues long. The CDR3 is CSSNQQGTPRNYGYTF. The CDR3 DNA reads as TGCAGCTCCAACCAGCAGGGGACCCCTAGGAACTATGGCTACACCTTC.

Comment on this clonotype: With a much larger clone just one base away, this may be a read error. The CDR3 loop reads CASSLTGLAIQGTQYF. CDR3 bases: TGTGCCAGCAGCCTAACCGGACTAGCAATCCAAGGGACCCAGTACTTC. The chain employs TRBV11-2 and TRBJ2-5; the match to TRBD2 covers 8 bases. The CDR3 sequence is 16 residues long. The V gene's germline CDR1 is SGHAT and CDR2 FQNNGV.

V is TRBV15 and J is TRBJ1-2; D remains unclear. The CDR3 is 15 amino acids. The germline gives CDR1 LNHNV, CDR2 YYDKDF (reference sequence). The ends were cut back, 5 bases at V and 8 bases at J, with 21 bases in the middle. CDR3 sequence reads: CATSPEDSRREGYTF. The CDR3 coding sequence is TGTGCCACCAGCCCGGAAGACTCCCGGAGGGAAGGCTACACCTTC.

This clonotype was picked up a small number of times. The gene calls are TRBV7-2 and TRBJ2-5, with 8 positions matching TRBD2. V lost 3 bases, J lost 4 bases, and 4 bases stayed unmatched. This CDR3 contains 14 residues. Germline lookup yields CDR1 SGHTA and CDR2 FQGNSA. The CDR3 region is CASSLTSVGETQYF. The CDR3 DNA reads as TGTGCCAGCAGCTTGACTAGCGTCGGAGAGACCCAGTACTTC.

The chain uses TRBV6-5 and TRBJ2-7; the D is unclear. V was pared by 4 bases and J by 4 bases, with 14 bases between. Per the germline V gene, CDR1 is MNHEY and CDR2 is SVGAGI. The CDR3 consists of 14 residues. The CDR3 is CASSLTLATYEQYF. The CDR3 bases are TGTGCCAGCAGTTTGACATTGGCCACGTACGAGCAGTACTTC.

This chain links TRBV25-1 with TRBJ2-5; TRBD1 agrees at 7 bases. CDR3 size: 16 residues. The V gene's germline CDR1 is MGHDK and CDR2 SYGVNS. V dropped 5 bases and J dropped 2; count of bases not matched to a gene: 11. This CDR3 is CASSYPPGGLQETQYF. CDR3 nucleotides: TGTGCCAGCAGTTATCCCCCAGGGGGTCTTCAAGAGACCCAGTACTTC.

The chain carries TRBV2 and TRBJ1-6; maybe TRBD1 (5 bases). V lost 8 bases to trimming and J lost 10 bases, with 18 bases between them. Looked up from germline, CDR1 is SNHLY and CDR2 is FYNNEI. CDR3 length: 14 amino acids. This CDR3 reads CASQGTGMGSPLHF. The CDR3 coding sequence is TGTGCCAGCCAGGGTACCGGGATGGGATCACCCCTCCACTTT.

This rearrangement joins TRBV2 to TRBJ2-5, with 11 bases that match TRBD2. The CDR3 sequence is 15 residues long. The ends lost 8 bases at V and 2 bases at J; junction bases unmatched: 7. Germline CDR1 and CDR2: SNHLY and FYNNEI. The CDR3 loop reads CASVRASGGQETQYF. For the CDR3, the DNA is TGTGCCAGCGTACGGGCTAGCGGGGGGCAAGAGACCCAGTACTTC.

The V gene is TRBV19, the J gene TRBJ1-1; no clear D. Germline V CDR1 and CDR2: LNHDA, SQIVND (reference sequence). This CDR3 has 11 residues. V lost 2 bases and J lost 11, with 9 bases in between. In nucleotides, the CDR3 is TGTGCCAGTAGTATAAGGGCCGGGGCTTTCTTT. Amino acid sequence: CASSIRAGAFF.

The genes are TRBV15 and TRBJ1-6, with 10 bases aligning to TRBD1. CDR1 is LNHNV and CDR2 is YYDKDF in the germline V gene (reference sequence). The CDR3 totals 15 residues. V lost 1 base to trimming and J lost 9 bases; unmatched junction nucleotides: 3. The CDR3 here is CATSRVGTGVSPLHF. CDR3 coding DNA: TGTGCCACCAGCAGAGTCGGGACAGGGGTTTCACCCCTCCACTTT.

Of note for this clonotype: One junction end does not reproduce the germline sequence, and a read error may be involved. CDR3 sequence: CVSSRLALETQYF. The CDR3 DNA follows: TGCGTCAGCAGCCGACTAGCTCTTGAGACCCAGTACTTC. V gene TRBV7-8 combines with J gene TRBJ2-5; 7 nucleotides match TRBD2. The germline gives CDR1 SGHVS, CDR2 FQNEAQ. The CDR3 sequence is 13 residues long.

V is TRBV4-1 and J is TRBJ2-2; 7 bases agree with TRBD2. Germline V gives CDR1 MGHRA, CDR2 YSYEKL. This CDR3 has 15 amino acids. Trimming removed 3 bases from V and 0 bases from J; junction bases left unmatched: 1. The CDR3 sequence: CASSHGGSNTGELFF. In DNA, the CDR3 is TGCGCCAGCAGCCACGGGGGGTCGAACACCGGGGAGCTGTTTTTT.

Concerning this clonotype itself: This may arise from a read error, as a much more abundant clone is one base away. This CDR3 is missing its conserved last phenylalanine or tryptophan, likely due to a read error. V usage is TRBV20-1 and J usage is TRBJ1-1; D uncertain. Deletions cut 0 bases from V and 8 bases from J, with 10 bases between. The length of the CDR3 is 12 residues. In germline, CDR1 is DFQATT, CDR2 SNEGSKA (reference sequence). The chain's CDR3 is CSARDKGMEAFL. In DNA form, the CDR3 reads TGCAGTGCTAGAGATAAGGGAATGGAAGCTTTCCTT.

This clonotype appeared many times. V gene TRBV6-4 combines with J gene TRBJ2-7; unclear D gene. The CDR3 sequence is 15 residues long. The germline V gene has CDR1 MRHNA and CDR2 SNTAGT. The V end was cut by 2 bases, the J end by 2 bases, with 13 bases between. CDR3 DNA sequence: TGTGCCAGCAGTGACACGACCGACCCCCCCTACGAGCAGTACTTC. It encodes CASSDTTDPPYEQYF.

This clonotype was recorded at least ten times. The CDR3 coding sequence is TGTGCCACCAGCAGAGGGAAGGATGGTCAGCCCCAGCATTTT. Residues: CATSRGKDGQPQHF. The genes are TRBV15 and TRBJ1-5; D gene unclear. This CDR3 has 14 residues. The V end lost 1 base, the J end lost 6 bases, and 10 bases lay between the germline ends. Germline CDR1 LNHNV, CDR2 YYDKDF (reference sequence).

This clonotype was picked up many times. The CDR3, as DNA: TGTGCCAGCAGGCGAACGGGACAGAATAATTCACCCCTCCACTTT. This encodes CASRRTGQNNSPLHF. The chain is built from TRBV5-6 and TRBJ1-6, with TRBD1 matching 7 bases. The CDR3 is 15 residues long. Germline V gives CDR1 SGHDT, CDR2 YYEEEE. Unmatched junction bases numbered 7, after V lost 5 bases and J lost 5 bases.

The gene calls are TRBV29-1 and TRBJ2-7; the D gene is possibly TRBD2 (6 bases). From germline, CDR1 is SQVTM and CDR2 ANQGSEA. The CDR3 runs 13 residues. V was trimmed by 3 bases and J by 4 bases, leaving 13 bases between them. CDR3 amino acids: CSVDWEGRYEQYF. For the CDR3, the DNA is TGCAGCGTTGACTGGGAAGGGAGGTACGAGCAGTACTTC.